One and the same sample provided the 30 T cell receptor beta chains below, sequenced in a study of T cell repertoires in cytomegalovirus infection. No cognate antigen is known for these TCRs. In TCRdb, the reads were re-called with MiXCR into one record per CDR3 protein. The data show some 54,000 distinct CDR3 sequences, with around 20% seen just once and just under 80% held by the top ten. The starting material was CD8+ T cells from cultured PBMCs, obtained from culture after CMV antigen stimulation. The receptors were gathered from a human donor in good health (CMV status not recorded). Some clones in this sample may be carry-over from other donors' samples.

This chain connects TRBV7-9 to TRBJ2-6, with D possibly being TRBD1 (5 bases). The V end lost 3 bases, the J end lost 1 base, and 7 bases lay between the germline ends. Germline CDR1 reads SEHNR; CDR2 reads FQNEAQ (reference sequence). CDR3 length: 15 residues. This CDR3 reads CASSFRESGANVLTF. The CDR3 DNA follows: TGTGCCAGCAGCTTCAGGGAATCTGGGGCCAACGTCCTGACTTTC.

The chain recombines TRBV10-1 with TRBJ2-3; D may be TRBD1 or TRBD2 (7 bases each). The CDR3 sequence is 16 residues long. Trimming removed 3 bases at V and 6 bases at J, with 19 bases between. The germline V gene has CDR1 WNHNN and CDR2 SYGVQD (reference sequence). The CDR3 sequence is CASSDTQGGMRDTQYF. Written as DNA, the CDR3 is TGCGCCAGCAGTGATACTCAGGGGGGGATGAGGGATACGCAGTATTTT.

This clonotype was seen a few times. V gene TRBV9 combines with J gene TRBJ2-3, with a weak D call TRBD2 (5 bases). There are 15 residues in the CDR3. Germline V lookup: CDR1 SGDLS, CDR2 YYNGEE. V was pared by 6 bases and J by 2 bases, with 16 bases between. CDR3 in amino acids: CASNNAWTSTDTQYF. CDR3 nucleotide sequence: TGTGCCAGCAACAATGCCTGGACTTCCACAGATACGCAGTATTTT.

A few counts support this clonotype. The chain recombines TRBV7-8 with TRBJ1-5; D possibly corresponds to TRBD1 (5 bases). Germline CDR1 SGHVS, CDR2 FQNEAQ. Trimming cost V 6 bases and J 6 bases, with 9 bases left between them. The CDR3 has 12 residues. The DNA for the CDR3 is TGTGCCAGCAGTCGTGGGGGTCAGCCCCAGCATTTT. Translated: CASSRGGQPQHF.

This clonotype was detected a few times. J is TRBJ2-1 and V is TRBV7-2; 12 bases map to TRBD2. Germline V CDR1 and CDR2: SGHTA, FQGNSA. V trimming: 5 bases; J trimming: 0 bases; junction bases outside the gene matches: 14. The CDR3 length is 20 residues. The CDR3 sequence: CASSPQGTSGYRSSYNEQFF. The CDR3 DNA reads as TGTGCCAGCAGCCCCCAAGGGACTAGCGGGTACCGGAGCTCCTACAATGAGCAGTTCTTC.

This clonotype has only a few counts. The V and J genes are TRBV5-4 and TRBJ1-2; D gene uncertain. Trimming shortened V by 3 bases and J by 3 bases, and 12 bases separated the two germline ends. The CDR3 has 14 residues. The germline V gene encodes CDR1 SGHNT and CDR2 YYREEE (reference sequence). CDR3 amino acids: CASSWSGFDYGYTF. DNA for the CDR3: TGTGCCAGCAGCTGGTCAGGCTTTGACTATGGCTACACCTTC.

This clonotype has just a few counts. The chain uses TRBV7-6 and TRBJ2-3; 12 positions agree with TRBD2. The CDR3 length is 15 residues. The junction had 6 bases not matched to a gene; V was cut back by 5 bases and J by 6 bases. CDR1 and CDR2 from the germline V gene are SGHVS and FNYEAQ. The chain's CDR3 is CASSALAGGRDTQYF. Written as DNA, the CDR3 is TGTGCCAGCAGCGCACTAGCGGGGGGCCGGGATACGCAGTATTTT. Complete variable domain (other parts from reference TRBV7-6 and TRBJ2-3): GAGVSQSPRYKVTKRGQDVALRCDPISGHVSLYWYRQALGQGPEFLTYFNYEAQQDKSGLPNDRFSAERPEGSISTLTIQRTEQRDSAMYRCASSALAGGRDTQYFGPGTRLTVL.

This clonotype was seen a handful of times. This chain's CDR3 is CAISESREKLFF. CDR3 coding DNA: TGTGCCATCAGTGAGTCACGCGAAAAACTGTTTTTT. The chain has TRBV10-3 and TRBJ1-4; D unclear. The CDR3 spans 12 residues. CDR1 ENHRY and CDR2 SYGVKD come from the germline V gene. V lost 0 bases and J lost 8, with 4 bases in between.

This clonotype was seen a handful of times. The J gene is TRBJ1-5, the V gene TRBV7-8; possible D gene TRBD1, 5 bases. From germline, CDR1 is SGHVS and CDR2 FQNEAQ. The V gene lost 4 bases and the J gene lost 3 bases, with 7 bases spanning the gap. The CDR3 runs to 13 residues. The CDR3 loop reads CASSWGTNQPQHF. CDR3 coding DNA: TGTGCCAGCAGCTGGGGGACCAATCAGCCCCAGCATTTT.

The gene calls are TRBV25-1 and TRBJ1-1; no firm D call. V lost 4 bases and J 0 bases, leaving 9 bases between the germline ends. CDR3 length: 14 amino acids. Germline V gene sequence: CDR1 MGHDK, CDR2 SYGVNS. The CDR3 sequence: CASSAEHLNTEAFF. The CDR3 DNA is TGTGCCAGCAGTGCCGAACACCTGAACACTGAAGCTTTCTTT.

The chain carries TRBV7-2 and TRBJ1-5; D is undetermined. The CDR3 spans 14 residues. CDR1 SGHTA and CDR2 FQGNSA come from the germline V gene. V lost 1 base and J 4 bases, leaving 8 bases between the germline ends. The CDR3 loop reads CASSLEDGNQPQHF. In nucleotides, the CDR3 is TGTGCCAGCAGCTTAGAAGACGGGAATCAGCCCCAGCATTTT.

The gene calls are TRBV27 and TRBJ2-1; the D gene is possibly TRBD1 (5 bases). Germline assignment: CDR1 MNHEY and CDR2 SMNVEV (reference sequence). There are 16 residues in the CDR3. Trimming stripped 7 bases from V and 0 bases from J, with 16 bases between. In DNA form, the CDR3 reads TGTGCCAGCACCAATTTGACAGCGTTCTCCTACAATGAGCAGTTCTTC. This translates into CASTNLTAFSYNEQFF.

This clonotype was seen a handful of times. This may be a read error: a much more frequent sequence differs by one nucleotide. The V gene is TRBV7-2, the J gene TRBJ2-7; D possibly corresponds to TRBD2 (5 bases). The CDR3 totals 16 residues. V was pared by 5 bases and J by 4 bases, with 21 bases between. The germline V gene encodes CDR1 SGHTA and CDR2 FQGNSA. The CDR3 loop reads CASSPTVANGEYEQYF. The CDR3 DNA sequence: TGTGCCAGCAGCCCGACCGTCGCTAACGGGGAGTACGAGCAGTACTTC.

The chain has TRBV2 and TRBJ1-4; TRBD1 matches 9 bases. The CDR3 extends over 16 amino acids. Germline V lookup: CDR1 SNHLY, CDR2 FYNNEI. The ends lost 0 bases at V and 8 bases at J; junction bases unmatched: 7. CDR3 DNA: TGTGCCAGCAGTGAAGCGGAAACAGGGGGCGAGGAAAAACTGTTTTTT. Its translation: CASSEAETGGEEKLFF.

This clonotype was recorded many times. The V and J genes are TRBV6-4 and TRBJ2-2; maybe TRBD1 (6 bases). Germline assignment: CDR1 MRHNA and CDR2 SNTAGT. V was shortened by 0 bases and J by 5 bases, with 13 bases between the two germline ends. This CDR3 is built from 16 residues. In nucleotides, the CDR3 is TGTGCCAGCAGTGACTCCGAACAGGGAGATACCGGGGAGCTGTTTTTT. Protein product: CASSDSEQGDTGELFF.

The genes are TRBV20-1 and TRBJ1-1; perhaps TRBD1 as D (6 bases). The CDR3 runs to 14 residues. Germline V gives CDR1 DFQATT, CDR2 SNEGSKA (reference sequence). Trimming took 3 bases from V and 3 from J, leaving 14 bases between them. The CDR3 DNA follows: TGCAGTGCTAGTGGCAGGGGATGGCACACTGAAGCTTTCTTT. This sequence encodes CSASGRGWHTEAFF.

This chain joins TRBV5-6 and TRBJ2-5, with TRBD2 identical over 7 bases. CDR1 is SGHDT and CDR2 is YYEEEE in the germline V gene. The CDR3 has 18 residues. V lost 2 bases and J lost 7; bases outside the gene matches: 20. CDR3 sequence (DNA): TGTGCCAGCAGCTTATCGGTAGGGACTATCGAAAAGGTCGGGACCCAGTACTTC. It translates to CASSLSVGTIEKVGTQYF. Using reference TRBV5-6 and TRBJ2-5 for the parts outside the CDR3, the full variable domain is DAGVTQSPTHLIKTRGQQVTLRCSPKSGHDTVSWYQQALGQGPQFIFQYYEEEERQRGNFPDRFSGHQFPNYSSELNVNALLLGDSALYLCASSLSVGTIEKVGTQYFGPGTRLLVL.

This clonotype came up a few times. This sequence joins TRBV2 and TRBJ1-2; D is possibly TRBD1 (6 bases). The germline V gene encodes CDR1 SNHLY and CDR2 FYNNEI. CDR3 length equals 14 residues. V was cut by 7 bases and J by 4 bases, with 16 bases left in between. CDR3 DNA: TGTGCCAGCAACGTGGGGGCGCGTAGCTATGGCTACACCTTC. Amino acid sequence: CASNVGARSYGYTF.

This clonotype showed up just a few times. The chain couples TRBV11-2 to TRBJ2-7, with TRBD2 matching over 8 bases. CDR1 is SGHAT and CDR2 is FQNNGV in the germline V gene. V dropped 4 bases and J dropped 3; count of bases not matched to a gene: 8. The CDR3 is 15 residues long. CDR3 sequence: CASSWEGLEVYEQYF. CDR3 DNA sequence: TGTGCCAGCAGCTGGGAGGGACTAGAGGTCTACGAGCAGTACTTC.

There are a few counts of this clonotype. CDR3: CSAKRMGNQPQHF. As DNA, the CDR3 is TGCAGTGCCAAACGGATGGGCAATCAGCCCCAGCATTTT. This chain joins TRBV20-1 and TRBJ1-5, with D unresolved. Germline V lookup: CDR1 DFQATT, CDR2 SNEGSKA (reference sequence). The CDR3 is made up of 13 amino acids. Trimming shortened V by 6 bases and J by 2 bases, and 11 bases separated the two germline ends.

The rearrangement uses TRBV4-1 and TRBJ1-5; D gene ambiguous. The V end was cut by 0 bases, the J end by 5 bases, with 17 bases between. The CDR3 runs to 17 residues. In germline, CDR1 is MGHRA, CDR2 YSYEKL. In DNA form, the CDR3 reads TGCGCCAGCAGCCAAGATCAGCTAGGACCCCAAGATCAGCCCCAGCATTTT. Translation gives CASSQDQLGPQDQPQHF.

The rearrangement joins TRBV27 to TRBJ1-2, with 8 nucleotides matching TRBD1. The V segment lost 5 bases and the J segment 0 bases; nucleotides outside the gene matches: 11. The V gene's germline CDR1 is MNHEY and CDR2 SMNVEV (reference sequence). The CDR3 spans 17 residues. The CDR3 protein is CASSHTGGPSPNYGYTF. The CDR3 DNA follows: TGTGCCAGCAGTCACACAGGGGGTCCCTCTCCTAACTATGGCTACACCTTC.

This clonotype has more than one count but fewer than ten. V usage is TRBV6-1 and J usage is TRBJ2-2; 12 bases line up with TRBD1. Germline V gives CDR1 MNHNS, CDR2 SASEGT. Trimming took 6 bases from V and 5 from J; bases not matched to a gene: 1. The CDR3 is 14 amino acids. CDR3 bases: TGTGCCAGCAGGGGACAGGGGGCAACCGGGGAGCTGTTTTTT. This translates into CASRGQGATGELFF.

The genes are TRBV12-3 or TRBV12-4 and TRBJ2-1; D remains unclear. The CDR3 is 12 amino acids. The germline V and J ends were trimmed by 3 bases and 7 bases, with 7 bases remaining between them. The CDR3 here is CASSFAGNEQFF. For the CDR3, the DNA is TGTGCCAGCAGTTTCGCCGGAAATGAGCAGTTCTTC.

This clonotype was picked up one time. The rearrangement joins TRBV6-2 or TRBV6-3 to TRBJ2-7; TRBD2 is a possible D gene (5 bases). The V gene's germline CDR1 is MNHEY and CDR2 SVGEGT. V lost 8 bases and J lost 3, with 17 bases in between. This CDR3 has 14 amino acids. This CDR3 reads CASHEGIEVYEQYF. Written as DNA, the CDR3 is TGTGCCAGCCATGAGGGAATTGAGGTCTACGAGCAGTACTTC.

The table lists this clonotype with many counts. The chain couples TRBV28 to TRBJ2-7; 9 bases are a match to TRBD2. Germline CDR1 MDHEN, CDR2 SYDVKM. V lost 4 bases and J lost 2; bases outside the gene matches: 24. The CDR3 has 21 amino acids. Here the CDR3 DNA reads TGTGCCAGCAGTTCCCCTTACTCCCAACGGGACAGAGCGGGGGGCCCCTACGAGCAGTACTTC. This translates into CASSSPYSQRDRAGGPYEQYF.

The chain employs TRBV7-8 and TRBJ1-1, with a tentative D call TRBD1 (6 bases). With 3 bases removed from V and 1 base from J, the gap between germline ends came to 9 bases. The V gene's germline CDR1 is SGHVS and CDR2 FQNEAQ. This CDR3 has 14 residues. The CDR3 reads CASSFEGENTEAFF. The CDR3 bases are TGTGCCAGCAGCTTCGAGGGGGAGAACACTGAAGCTTTCTTT.

This chain connects TRBV7-8 to TRBJ2-3; 8 bases are a match to TRBD2. Germline loops: CDR1 SGHVS, CDR2 FQNEAQ. The CDR3 is made up of 15 amino acids. The V segment lost 5 bases and the J segment 8 bases; nucleotides outside the gene matches: 12. As DNA, the CDR3 is TGTGCCAGCAGCAATGCCGGGGGGGGATTTGGTACGCAGTATTTT. Protein sequence: CASSNAGGGFGTQYF. The variable domain in full, completed from reference TRBV7-8 and TRBJ2-3, reads GAGVSQSPRYKVAKRGQDVALRCDPISGHVSLFWYQQALGQGPEFLTYFQNEAQLDKSGLPSDRFFAERPEGSVSTLKIQRTQQEDSAVYLCASSNAGGGFGTQYFGPGTRLTVL.

V is TRBV11-2 and J is TRBJ2-7; D is unclear. Per the germline V gene, CDR1 is SGHAT and CDR2 is FQNNGV. Trimming stripped 1 base from V and 3 bases from J, with 13 bases between. The CDR3 is made up of 15 amino acids. The CDR3 here is CASSLALTRGYEQYF. In DNA, the CDR3 is TGTGCCAGCAGCTTAGCTCTTACCCGCGGCTACGAGCAGTACTTC.

This clonotype was observed a handful of times. V gene TRBV19 combines with J gene TRBJ1-3; D is unclear. The CDR3 consists of 16 residues. Germline CDR1 and CDR2: LNHDA and SQIVND (reference sequence). V shed 5 bases and J shed 4 bases, with 18 bases lying between them. CDR3 sequence (DNA): TGTGCCAGTAGTTTTAGGTCGGAAGAAAGGGGAAACACCATATATTTT. Its translation: CASSFRSEERGNTIYF.